Following are 12 T cell receptor beta chains from one sample sequenced in a study of shared clonotypes between healthy human individuals. Positively selected for CCR7, the CD45RO-negative cells used as naive CD8 cells excluded terminally differentiated effector memory CD45RA+ cells. The protocol was immunoSEQ multiplex PCR, while the TCRdb copy is restricted to in-frame clones and leaves out a portion. The sample holds some 2.1 million clones, about 95% seen once. The sequenced material came from naive CD8+ T cells sorted from blood. These receptors came from a man aged 18 to 30 in good health.

CDR3 DNA: TGTGCCAGCAGCAAATCAACAGGGGGGAATATCCAAGAGACCCAGTACTTC. This codes for CASSKSTGGNIQETQYF. The chain is built from TRBV21-1 and TRBJ2-5; TRBD1, the D gene given by the table, was not confirmed from the DNA. TRBV21-1 is marked as a pseudogene. This CDR3 is built from 17 residues.

This chain connects TRBV19 to TRBJ1-5; 7 nucleotides align to TRBD1. The J segment lost 5 bases and the V segment lost 5 bases, leaving 6 bases of the junction unmatched. The CDR3 loop spans 14 amino acids. From germline, CDR1 is LNHDA and CDR2 SQIVND (reference sequence). CDR3 region: CASSGGQVDQPQHF. DNA of the CDR3: TGTGCCAGTAGTGGCGGACAGGTTGATCAGCCCCAGCATTTT. The full variable domain, rest sourced from reference TRBV19 and TRBJ1-5, is DGGITQSPKYLFRKEGQNVTLSCEQNLNHDAMYWYRQDPGQGLRLIYYSQIVNDFQKGDIAEGYSVSREKKESFPLTVTSAQKNPTAFYLCASSGGQVDQPQHFGDGTRLSIL.

The CDR3 here is CASSFRLGADGDGYTF. The CDR3 DNA is TGTGCCAGCAGCTTTCGGCTCGGGGCCGATGGGGATGGCTACACCTTC. The chain is built from TRBV6-6 and TRBJ1-2, with D perhaps matching TRBD1 (5 bases). Germline V lookup: CDR1 MNHNY, CDR2 SVGAGI (reference sequence). V was clipped by 6 bases and J by 6 bases, with 23 bases between them. The CDR3 totals 16 residues.

The V gene is TRBV6-5, the J gene TRBJ2-1; D is unresolved. The V gene lost 10 bases and the J gene lost 3 bases, with 13 bases spanning the gap. This CDR3 is built from 13 residues. In germline, CDR1 is MNHEY, CDR2 SVGAGI. The CDR3 bases are TGTGCCACTCAGACCCCACTCTACAATGAGCAGTTCTTC. Residues: CATQTPLYNEQFF.

The rearrangement uses TRBV4-1 and TRBJ1-1; no clear D gene. V was trimmed by 1 base and J by 0 bases, leaving 15 bases between them. Germline loops: CDR1 MGHRA, CDR2 YSYEKL. The CDR3 length is 17 residues. CDR3 residues: CASSQVLADSLNTEAFF. CDR3 bases: TGCGCCAGCAGCCAAGTGTTGGCGGATTCCCTGAACACTGAAGCTTTCTTT.

This clone was observed a single time. The CDR3 nucleotides read TGCGCCAGCAGTGAGACTACCTCGAACACTGAAGCTTTCTTT. Translating it yields CASSETTSNTEAFF. This rearrangement joins TRBV10-1 to TRBJ1-1; D uncertain. V was pared by 2 bases and J by 1 base, with 8 bases between. From germline, CDR1 is WNHNN and CDR2 SYGVQD (reference sequence). The CDR3 is made up of 14 amino acids.

V gene TRBV7-9 combines with J gene TRBJ1-6; D gene unclear. The V gene lost 1 base and the J gene lost 4 bases, with 8 bases spanning the gap. Germline V CDR1 and CDR2: SEHNR, FQNEAQ (reference sequence). This CDR3 is 15 amino acids long. This CDR3 reads CASSLGPDYNSPLHF. CDR3 bases: TGTGCCAGCAGCTTAGGGCCAGATTATAATTCACCCCTCCACTTT.

The J gene is TRBJ1-5, the V gene TRBV7-8; D unresolved. Trimming cost V 1 base and J 6 bases, with 19 bases left between them. The CDR3 totals 17 residues. The germline V gene has CDR1 SGHVS and CDR2 FQNEAQ. The CDR3 is CASSLESLSSPGQPQHF. The DNA of the CDR3 is TGTGCCAGCAGCTTAGAAAGTTTAAGCAGCCCTGGTCAGCCCCAGCATTTT.

The rearrangement links TRBV7-8 to TRBJ2-7; 11 nucleotides agree with TRBD2. After removal of 8 bases from V and 2 bases from J, the junction contained 5 bases not matched to a gene. The germline V gene encodes CDR1 SGHVS and CDR2 FQNEAQ. The CDR3 spans 14 residues. The CDR3 loop is CASLGTSGPYEQYF. CDR3 sequence (DNA): TGTGCCAGCTTGGGGACTAGCGGACCCTACGAGCAGTACTTC.

The J gene is TRBJ2-1, the V gene TRBV4-1; tentatively, D is TRBD1 or TRBD2 (5 bases each). The CDR3 is 20 residues long. Trimming pared 4 bases from V and 0 bases from J, leaving 25 bases between. From germline, CDR1 is MGHRA and CDR2 YSYEKL. DNA of the CDR3: TGCGCCAGCAGCCCTACCGGGGCTAATTCGTGGGTCAGCTCCTACAATGAGCAGTTCTTC. Translated, it gives CASSPTGANSWVSSYNEQFF.

V and J are TRBV2 and TRBJ1-1; D call uncertain. The CDR3 contains 12 residues. Germline V gives CDR1 SNHLY, CDR2 FYNNEI. V gave up 6 bases and J gave up 5 bases, with 10 bases separating them. The CDR3 sequence: CASREWVTEAFF. In DNA form, the CDR3 reads TGTGCCAGCAGGGAATGGGTGACTGAAGCTTTCTTT. The whole variable domain, remainder taken from reference TRBV2 and TRBJ1-1, is EPEVTQTPSHQVTQMGQEVILRCVPISNHLYFYWYRQILGQKVEFLVSFYNNEISEKSEIFDDQFSVERPDGSNFTLKIRSTKLEDSAMYFCASREWVTEAFFGQGTRLTVV.

The gene calls are TRBV2 and TRBJ2-1, with D tentatively TRBD2 (6 bases). Germline CDR1 and CDR2: SNHLY and FYNNEI. CDR3 length: 14 residues. Trimming cost V 8 bases and J 0 bases, with 11 bases left between them. The CDR3 DNA sequence: TGTGCCAGCGGGGACTCTCTCTCCTACAATGAGCAGTTCTTC. It translates to CASGDSLSYNEQFF.